This T cell receptor (beta chain) came from a study of beta chain features in type 1 diabetes. Study-level background: Age, gender and cell yields were alike across patients and healthy donors. Study outcomes and limitations: Type 1 diabetes patients had VDJ junctions that carried fewer insertions and more deletions.

Only one heparinised blood draw was taken per donor, and its volume averaged approximately 0.11 L. Sorted CD4+ subsets: naive, central memory, regulatory, stem cell-like memory (CD45RO/CCR7/CD25/CD127/CD95/CD27 panel). Sequenced material consisted of expressed TCRB transcripts (all of the isolated RNA was reverse transcribed). Clones were sequenced by immunoSEQ multiplex PCR, and TCRdb holds only the in-frame ones, with some missing. The data hold nearly 250,000 clones, with 13% to 15% observed a single time. CDR3 length: 15 residues. Germline V gene lookup returns CDR1 MGHDK and CDR2 SYGVNS. Unmatched junction bases numbered 7, after V lost 4 bases and J lost 3 bases. Worth noting for this clone: Antigen unknown.

This chain uses TRBV25-1 with TRBJ2-7, with TRBD1 matching over 9 bases. The sample consisted of naive CD4+ T cells from blood. This TCR was recovered from a woman between 40 and 55 years old in good health. The CDR3, as DNA: TGTGCCAGCAGTGCCTCCGGGACAGGGAACTACGAGCAGTACTTC. Amino acid sequence: CASSASGTGNYEQYF.